The 2 T cell receptor beta chains given below trace back to one sample, sequenced in a study of blood T cell repertoires in COVID-19. Clones were read by immunoSEQ multiplex PCR, and TCRdb kept only the in-frame ones, dropping some. In the table there are under 300,000 clones, around 90% of which are singletons. Sequences were obtained from peripheral blood. These receptors were collected from an older woman with COVID-19, enrolled during active disease.

This chain links TRBV7-9 with TRBJ2-2, with D perhaps matching TRBD1 (6 bases). Trimming took off 7 bases at V and 1 base at J, with 13 bases between the two ends. CDR3 size: 15 residues. Germline V gene sequence: CDR1 SEHNR, CDR2 FQNEAQ (reference sequence). CDR3 sequence (DNA): TGTGCCAGCAATCAAAAACAGGGGAACACCGGGGAGCTGTTTTTT. Encoded protein: CASNQKQGNTGELFF.

CDR3 sequence reads: CASSLGAGEKLFF. For the CDR3, the DNA is TGTGCCAGCAGTTTAGGGGCAGGCGAAAAACTGTTTTTT. The V and J genes are TRBV12-3 or TRBV12-4 and TRBJ1-4, with no clear D. V dropped 1 base and J dropped 8 bases, with 8 bases sitting between them. The CDR3 is 13 amino acids.